These 12 T cell receptor beta chains were all obtained from the same sample, sequenced in a study of CD4 T cells in relation to SARS-CoV-2 and coronaviruses. These receptors lack a known antigen. Before the COVID-19 pandemic, during about 2010-2018, CD4+ T cells were taken from unexposed donors. Isolation of CD4+ T cells took place after about 9 days in culture. The table came from immunoSEQ multiplex PCR; TCRdb's copy has only in-frame clones and leaves some out. The repertoire has 25,000 or so clones, roughly 82% of them found once; the top ten carry around 9.3%. Sequenced material: CD4+ T cells from PBMCs, cultured in vitro. The receptors stem from a human donor in good health.

The chain joins TRBV7-9 to TRBJ2-7; D is ambiguous. Germline CDR1 reads SEHNR; CDR2 reads FQNEAQ (reference sequence). V lost 5 bases to trimming and J lost 2 bases, with 7 bases between them. CDR3 length: 12 amino acids. The CDR3 DNA is TGTGCCAGCAGCCCGCGAACCTACGAGCAGTACTTC. Amino acids: CASSPRTYEQYF.

This clone has just a few counts. The genes are TRBV4-2 and TRBJ1-4; 7 bases line up with TRBD1. V gave up 4 bases and J gave up 7 bases; unmatched junction bases: 6. CDR3 length equals 14 residues. Germline lookup yields CDR1 LGHNA and CDR2 YNFKEQ. The CDR3 reads CASSPTGYTEKLFF. CDR3 nucleotides: TGTGCCAGCAGCCCGACAGGGTACACTGAAAAACTGTTTTTT.

This clone was seen once. J is TRBJ2-7 and V is TRBV6-5; D gene unclear. The CDR3 spans 13 residues. Between the trimmed V and J ends, which lost 6 bases and 2 bases, there was a span of 11 bases. CDR1 MNHEY and CDR2 SVGAGI come from the germline V gene. DNA of the CDR3: TGTGCCAGCAGGCCTGGTAGGACCTACGAGCAGTACTTC. As protein: CASRPGRTYEQYF.

The genes are TRBV6-2 or TRBV6-3 and TRBJ2-7; perhaps TRBD1 as D (6 bases). The CDR3 extends over 12 amino acids. The V gene lost 0 bases and the J gene lost 9 bases, with 9 bases spanning the gap. Per germline, CDR1 MNHEY and CDR2 SVGEGT. In DNA form, the CDR3 reads TGTGCCAGCAGTTACTCACAGGGTAGGCAGTACTTC. It yields the protein CASSYSQGRQYF.

V and J are TRBV6-5 and TRBJ1-1, with unresolved D. CDR3 length: 16 amino acids. Germline loops: CDR1 MNHEY, CDR2 SVGAGI. Trimming took 0 bases from V and 4 from J, leaving 15 bases between them. The DNA of the CDR3 is TGTGCCAGCAGTTACTCGGGCGGACGGGCGGGCACTGAAGCTTTCTTT. Translation gives CASSYSGGRAGTEAFF.

V gene TRBV7-9 combines with J gene TRBJ2-2; D unclear. Trimming left V 4 bases short and J 6 bases short, with 9 bases between. CDR1 and CDR2 from the germline V gene are SEHNR and FQNEAQ (reference sequence). This CDR3 is built from 13 residues. As DNA, the CDR3 is TGTGCCAGCAGCTCCTCTAGTGCCGGGGAGCTGTTTTTT. Protein: CASSSSSAGELFF.

CDR3 DNA sequence: TGTGCCAGCAGCCAGGGACAGGGCTGGTCACCCCTCCACTTT. Translated, it gives CASSQGQGWSPLHF. The V call is TRBV6-2 or TRBV6-3, the J call TRBJ1-6, with 9 bases matching TRBD1. The CDR3 sequence is 14 residues long. V gave up 6 bases and J gave up 10 bases; unmatched junction bases: 7. In germline, CDR1 is MNHEY, CDR2 SVGEGT.

The chain joins TRBV29-1 to TRBJ2-5; D call uncertain. CDR1 and CDR2 from the germline V gene are SQVTM and ANQGSEA. The CDR3 consists of 13 residues. Trimming took 4 bases from V and 1 from J, leaving 10 bases between them. The DNA of the CDR3 is TGCAGCGTTGTTGTCATGACCCAAGAGACCCAGTACTTC. Residues: CSVVVMTQETQYF. Full variable domain (outside the CDR3, taken from reference TRBV29-1 and TRBJ2-5): SAVISQKPSRDICQRGTSLTIQCQVDSQVTMMFWYRQQPGQSLTLIATANQGSEATYESGFVIDKFPISRPNLTFSTLTVSNMSPEDSSIYLCSVVVMTQETQYFGPGTRLLVL.

The chain joins TRBV6-5 to TRBJ2-3, with D perhaps TRBD1 or TRBD2 (5 bases each). Trimming took 7 bases from V and 6 from J, leaving 17 bases between them. Germline V gene lookup returns CDR1 MNHEY and CDR2 SVGAGI. This CDR3 comprises 14 residues. CDR3 region: CASTRGPAADTQYF. The CDR3 DNA reads as TGTGCCAGCACTCGGGGCCCAGCAGCCGATACGCAGTATTTT.

In its sample, this clone was seen once. The chain combines TRBV5-6 with TRBJ1-4, with 12 positions matching TRBD1. The CDR3 has 18 residues. Germline trimming cut 0 bases from V and 7 bases from J; bases unmatched to any gene: 10. The germline gives CDR1 SGHDT, CDR2 YYEEEE. The chain's CDR3 is CASSLGLGTGGIGEKLFF. CDR3 DNA sequence: TGTGCCAGCAGCTTGGGCCTCGGGACAGGGGGCATTGGTGAAAAACTGTTTTTT.

The rearrangement links TRBV5-8 to TRBJ2-1; D unresolved. With 0 bases removed from V and 7 bases from J, the gap between germline ends came to 5 bases. CDR1 is SGHTS, CDR2 YDEGEE, per germline. The CDR3 runs to 12 residues. The CDR3 DNA sequence: TGTGCCAGCAGCTTGGCTCAAAATGAGCAGTTCTTC. The encoded protein is CASSLAQNEQFF. The full variable domain, its missing parts supplied by reference TRBV5-8 and TRBJ2-1, is EAGVTQSPTHLIKTRGQQATLRCSPISGHTSVYWYQQALGLGLQFLLWYDEGEERNRGNFPPRFSGRQFPNYSSELNVNALELEDSALYLCASSLAQNEQFFGPGTRLTVL.

This clone has a single count. The CDR3 bases are TGTGCCAGCTCACCGCTGGGGGGCTTAGAGGGGGAGCAGTTCTTC. Translation: CASSPLGGLEGEQFF. The chain has TRBV18 and TRBJ2-1, with D perhaps matching TRBD1 or TRBD2 (6 bases each). Trimming stripped 3 bases from V and 10 bases from J, with 19 bases between. CDR1 is KGHSH, CDR2 LQKENI, per germline. The CDR3 extends over 15 amino acids.